This T cell receptor (beta chain) was identified in a study of identical twins. This clonotype was counted only a few times. Its antigen is not known. Germline V gives CDR1 SGHDN, CDR2 FVKESK. Between the trimmed V and J ends, which lost 1 base and 4 bases, there was a span of 7 bases. The CDR3 is 14 residues long. Template switching, a step in the protocol, added a universal primer site, and cDNA carried unique molecular identifiers. MiXCR, applied by TCRdb to the 5' RACE reads, yields one record per CDR3 protein. The data show some 460,000 distinct CDR3 sequences, approximately 15% seen once. The study, taken as a whole, reports: The study drew conclusions from cross-sectional statistical analysis, not from following the same donors. With abundant cord blood beta clonotypes, insertions were fewer; memory repertoires showed no such pattern.

These data also formed part of another study, on yellow fever vaccine responses in identical twins.

The receptor comes from a woman in her late teens or twenties in good health. Sequenced input: CD4+ T cells sorted from blood. This chain links TRBV14 with TRBJ2-2; no clear D. This CDR3 is CASSQVSVTGELFF. The CDR3 DNA follows: TGTGCCAGCAGCCAAGTTTCGGTCACCGGGGAGCTGTTTTTT.